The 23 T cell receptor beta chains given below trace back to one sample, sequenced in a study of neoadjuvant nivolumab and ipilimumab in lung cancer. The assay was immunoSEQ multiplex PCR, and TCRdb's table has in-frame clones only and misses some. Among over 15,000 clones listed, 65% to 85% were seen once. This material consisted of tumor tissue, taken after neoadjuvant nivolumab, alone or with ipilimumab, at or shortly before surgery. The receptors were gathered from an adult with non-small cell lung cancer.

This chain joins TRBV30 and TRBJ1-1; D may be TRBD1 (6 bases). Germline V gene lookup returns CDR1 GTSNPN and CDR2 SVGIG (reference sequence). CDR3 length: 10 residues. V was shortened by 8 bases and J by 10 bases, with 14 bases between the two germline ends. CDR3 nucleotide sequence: TGTGCCGGGGGGGGGCCGGTAGCTTTCTTT. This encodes CAGGGPVAFF.

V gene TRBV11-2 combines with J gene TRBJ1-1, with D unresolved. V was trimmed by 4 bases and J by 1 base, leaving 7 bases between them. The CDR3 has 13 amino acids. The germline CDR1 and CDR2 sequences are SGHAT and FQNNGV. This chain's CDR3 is CASSYHSNTEAFF. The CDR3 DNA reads TGTGCCAGCAGCTATCACTCGAACACTGAAGCTTTCTTT.

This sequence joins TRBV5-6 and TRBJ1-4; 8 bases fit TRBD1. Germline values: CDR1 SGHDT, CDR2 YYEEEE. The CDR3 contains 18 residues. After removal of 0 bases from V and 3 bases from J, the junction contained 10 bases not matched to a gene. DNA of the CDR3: TGTGCCAGCAGCTTGGCCTGGACAGGGATTGGTGCTAATGAAAAACTGTTTTTT. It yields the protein CASSLAWTGIGANEKLFF. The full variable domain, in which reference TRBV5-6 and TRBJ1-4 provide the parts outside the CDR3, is DAGVTQSPTHLIKTRGQQVTLRCSPKSGHDTVSWYQQALGQGPQFIFQYYEEEERQRGNFPDRFSGHQFPNYSSELNVNALLLGDSALYLCASSLAWTGIGANEKLFFGSGTQLSVL.

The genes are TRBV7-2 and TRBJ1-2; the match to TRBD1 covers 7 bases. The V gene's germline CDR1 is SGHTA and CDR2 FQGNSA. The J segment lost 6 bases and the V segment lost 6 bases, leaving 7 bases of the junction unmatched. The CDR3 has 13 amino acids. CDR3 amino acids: CASRFAGTDGYTF. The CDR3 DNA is TGTGCCAGCAGATTCGCCGGGACAGATGGCTACACCTTC.

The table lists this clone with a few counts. This CDR3 is CASSQVRGYPNNNEQFF. In DNA form, the CDR3 reads TGCGCCAGCAGCCAAGTTCGAGGCTACCCTAATAACAATGAGCAGTTCTTC. The chain joins TRBV4-1 to TRBJ2-1; the D is unclear. The CDR3 is made up of 17 amino acids. Trimming cost V 1 base and J 5 bases, with 18 bases left between them. Per the germline V gene, CDR1 is MGHRA and CDR2 is YSYEKL.

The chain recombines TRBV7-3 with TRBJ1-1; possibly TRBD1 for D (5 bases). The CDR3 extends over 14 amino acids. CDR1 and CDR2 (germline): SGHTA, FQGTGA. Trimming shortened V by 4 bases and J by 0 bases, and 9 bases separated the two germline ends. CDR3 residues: CASSSSGLNTEAFF. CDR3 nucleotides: TGTGCCAGCAGCTCCTCAGGGTTGAACACTGAAGCTTTCTTT.

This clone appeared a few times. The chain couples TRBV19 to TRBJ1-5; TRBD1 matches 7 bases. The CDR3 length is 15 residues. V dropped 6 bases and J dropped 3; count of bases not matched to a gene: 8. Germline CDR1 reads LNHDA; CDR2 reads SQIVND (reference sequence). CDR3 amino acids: CASRTQGGLNQPQHF. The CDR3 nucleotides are TGTGCCAGTAGGACTCAGGGGGGGCTCAATCAGCCCCAGCATTTT. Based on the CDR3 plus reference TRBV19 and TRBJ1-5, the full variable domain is DGGITQSPKYLFRKEGQNVTLSCEQNLNHDAMYWYRQDPGQGLRLIYYSQIVNDFQKGDIAEGYSVSREKKESFPLTVTSAQKNPTAFYLCASRTQGGLNQPQHFGDGTRLSIL.

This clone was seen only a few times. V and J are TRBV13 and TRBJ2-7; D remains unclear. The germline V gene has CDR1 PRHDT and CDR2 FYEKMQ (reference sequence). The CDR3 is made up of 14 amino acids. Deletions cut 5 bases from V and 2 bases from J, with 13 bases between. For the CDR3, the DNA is TGTGCCAGCAGCCCAAGAAGATTAACCTACGAGCAGTACTTC. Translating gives CASSPRRLTYEQYF.

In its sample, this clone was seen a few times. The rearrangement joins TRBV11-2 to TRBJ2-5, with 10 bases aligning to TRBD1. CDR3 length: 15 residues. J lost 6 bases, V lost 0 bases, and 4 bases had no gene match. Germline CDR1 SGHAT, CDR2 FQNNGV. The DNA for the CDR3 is TGTGCCAGCAGCTTAGATCGGACAGGGGGACAGACCCAGTACTTC. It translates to CASSLDRTGGQTQYF.

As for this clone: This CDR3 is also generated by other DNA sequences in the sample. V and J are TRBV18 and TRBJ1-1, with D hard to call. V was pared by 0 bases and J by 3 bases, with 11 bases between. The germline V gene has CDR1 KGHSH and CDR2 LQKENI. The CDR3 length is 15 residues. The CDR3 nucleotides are TGTGCCAGCTCACCACCGGAAGGGAGGGACACTGAAGCTTTCTTT. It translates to CASSPPEGRDTEAFF.

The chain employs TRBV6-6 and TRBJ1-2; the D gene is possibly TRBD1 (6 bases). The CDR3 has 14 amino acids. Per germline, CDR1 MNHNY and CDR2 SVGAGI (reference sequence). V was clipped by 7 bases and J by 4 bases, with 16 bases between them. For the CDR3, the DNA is TGTGCCAGCAACTCACAGGGTATGGGCTATGGCTACACCTTC. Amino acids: CASNSQGMGYGYTF.

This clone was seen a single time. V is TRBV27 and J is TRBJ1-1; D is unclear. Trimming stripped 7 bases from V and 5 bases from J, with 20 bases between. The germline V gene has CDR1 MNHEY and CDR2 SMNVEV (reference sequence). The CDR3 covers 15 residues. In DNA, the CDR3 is TGTGCCAGCAACCCATTAAGGAGCTTAGAGACTGAAGCTTTCTTT. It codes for CASNPLRSLETEAFF.

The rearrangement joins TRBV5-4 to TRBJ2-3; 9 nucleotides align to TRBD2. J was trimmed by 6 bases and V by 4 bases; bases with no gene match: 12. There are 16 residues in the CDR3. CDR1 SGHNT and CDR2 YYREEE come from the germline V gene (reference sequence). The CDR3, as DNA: TGTGCCAGCAGCCGCCCTGGGGCGGGGGGGCCGGATACGCAGTATTTT. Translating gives CASSRPGAGGPDTQYF.

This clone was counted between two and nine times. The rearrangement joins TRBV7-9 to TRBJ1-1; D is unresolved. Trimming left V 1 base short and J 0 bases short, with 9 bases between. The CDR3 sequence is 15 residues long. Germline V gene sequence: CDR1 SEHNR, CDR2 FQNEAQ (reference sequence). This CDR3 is CASSLGERMNTEAFF. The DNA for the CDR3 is TGTGCCAGCAGCTTAGGGGAGAGAATGAACACTGAAGCTTTCTTT.

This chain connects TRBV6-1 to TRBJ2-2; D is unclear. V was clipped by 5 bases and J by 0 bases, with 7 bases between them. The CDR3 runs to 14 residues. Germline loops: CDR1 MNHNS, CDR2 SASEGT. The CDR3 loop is CASSKGSNTGELFF. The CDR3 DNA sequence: TGTGCCAGCAGTAAAGGATCGAACACCGGGGAGCTGTTTTTT.

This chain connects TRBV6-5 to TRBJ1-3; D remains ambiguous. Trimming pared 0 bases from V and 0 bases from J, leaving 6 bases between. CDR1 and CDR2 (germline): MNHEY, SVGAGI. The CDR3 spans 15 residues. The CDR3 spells CASSYSGISGNTIYF. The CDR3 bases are TGTGCCAGCAGTTACTCGGGGATCTCTGGAAACACCATATATTTT.

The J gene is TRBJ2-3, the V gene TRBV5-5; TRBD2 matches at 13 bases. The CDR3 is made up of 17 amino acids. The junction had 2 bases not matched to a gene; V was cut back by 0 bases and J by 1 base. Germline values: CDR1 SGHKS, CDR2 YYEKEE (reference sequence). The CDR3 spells CASSLGGLAGRTDTQYF. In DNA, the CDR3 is TGTGCCAGCAGCTTGGGGGGACTAGCGGGGCGCACAGATACGCAGTATTTT.

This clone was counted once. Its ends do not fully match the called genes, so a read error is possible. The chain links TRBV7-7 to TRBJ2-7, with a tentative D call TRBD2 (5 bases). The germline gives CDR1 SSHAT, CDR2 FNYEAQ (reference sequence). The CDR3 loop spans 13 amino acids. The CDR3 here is CASSGKVGSEQYF. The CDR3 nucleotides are TGTGCTAGCAGCGGAAAAGTAGGGAGCGAGCAGTACTTC.

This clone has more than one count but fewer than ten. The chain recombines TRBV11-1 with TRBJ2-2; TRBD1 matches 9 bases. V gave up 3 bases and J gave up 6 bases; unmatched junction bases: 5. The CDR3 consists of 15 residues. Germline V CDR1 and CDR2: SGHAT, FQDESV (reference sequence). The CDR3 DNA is TGTGCCAGCAGCTTCAATGACAGGGGGGCCGGGGAGCTGTTTTTT. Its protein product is CASSFNDRGAGELFF. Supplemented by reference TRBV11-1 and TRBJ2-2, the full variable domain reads EAEVAQSPRYKITEKSQAVAFWCDPISGHATLYWYRQILGQGPELLVQFQDESVVDDSQLPKDRFSAERLKGVDSTLKIQPAELGDSAMYLCASSFNDRGAGELFFGEGSRLTVL.

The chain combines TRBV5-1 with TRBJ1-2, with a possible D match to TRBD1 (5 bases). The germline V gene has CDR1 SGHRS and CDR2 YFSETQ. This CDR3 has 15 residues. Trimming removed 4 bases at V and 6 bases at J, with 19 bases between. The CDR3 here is CASSLRDFKRDGYTF. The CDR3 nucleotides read TGCGCCAGCAGCCTACGGGACTTCAAACGGGATGGCTACACCTTC.

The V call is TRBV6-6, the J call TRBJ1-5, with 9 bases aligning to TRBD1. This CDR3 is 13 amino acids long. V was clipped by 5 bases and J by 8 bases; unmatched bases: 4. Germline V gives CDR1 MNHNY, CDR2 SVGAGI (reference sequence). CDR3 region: CASSRDRVEPQHF. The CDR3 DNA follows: TGTGCCAGCAGTCGGGACAGGGTGGAGCCCCAGCATTTT.

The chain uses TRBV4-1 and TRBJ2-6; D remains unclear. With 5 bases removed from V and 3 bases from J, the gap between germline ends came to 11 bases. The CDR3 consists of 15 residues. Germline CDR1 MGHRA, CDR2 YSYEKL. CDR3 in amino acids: CASSAIHVGANVLTF. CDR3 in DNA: TGCGCCAGCAGCGCGATACATGTTGGGGCCAACGTCCTGACTTTC.

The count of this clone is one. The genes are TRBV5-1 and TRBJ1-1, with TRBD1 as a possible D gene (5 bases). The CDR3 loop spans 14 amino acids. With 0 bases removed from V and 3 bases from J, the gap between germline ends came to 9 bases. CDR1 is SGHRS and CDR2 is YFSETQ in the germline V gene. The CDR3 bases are TGCGCCAGCAGCTTGGCCTGGGGGGACACTGAAGCTTTCTTT. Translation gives CASSLAWGDTEAFF. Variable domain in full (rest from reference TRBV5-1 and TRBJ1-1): KAGVTQTPRYLIKTRGQQVTLSCSPISGHRSVSWYQQTPGQGLQFLFEYFSETQRNKGNFPGRFSGRQFSNSRSEMNVSTLELGDSALYLCASSLAWGDTEAFFGQGTRLTVV.